The clone carrying this T cell receptor beta chain was seen a few times. Each CDR3 protein is one row after TCRdb ran MiXCR on the 5' RACE reads. This sample yields hundreds of thousands of distinct CDR3 sequences, of which 12% are seen a single time; under 15% belongs to the top ten. Per germline, CDR1 SGHRS and CDR2 YFSETQ. V gave up 4 bases and J gave up 5 bases, with 21 bases separating them. The CDR3 is 16 residues long. The sample originates from a study of T cells after yellow fever vaccination. The V gene is TRBV5-1, the J gene TRBJ2-5; D gene unclear. The material was PBMCs, obtained on the day of the yellow fever booster vaccination. This sequence originates from a man under 40 who received the YFV17D yellow fever vaccine. The CDR3 coding sequence is TGCGCCAGCAGCCCCCTCTGGTTGGGCGGCTCGGAGACCCAGTACTTC. It specifies CASSPLWLGGSETQYF.